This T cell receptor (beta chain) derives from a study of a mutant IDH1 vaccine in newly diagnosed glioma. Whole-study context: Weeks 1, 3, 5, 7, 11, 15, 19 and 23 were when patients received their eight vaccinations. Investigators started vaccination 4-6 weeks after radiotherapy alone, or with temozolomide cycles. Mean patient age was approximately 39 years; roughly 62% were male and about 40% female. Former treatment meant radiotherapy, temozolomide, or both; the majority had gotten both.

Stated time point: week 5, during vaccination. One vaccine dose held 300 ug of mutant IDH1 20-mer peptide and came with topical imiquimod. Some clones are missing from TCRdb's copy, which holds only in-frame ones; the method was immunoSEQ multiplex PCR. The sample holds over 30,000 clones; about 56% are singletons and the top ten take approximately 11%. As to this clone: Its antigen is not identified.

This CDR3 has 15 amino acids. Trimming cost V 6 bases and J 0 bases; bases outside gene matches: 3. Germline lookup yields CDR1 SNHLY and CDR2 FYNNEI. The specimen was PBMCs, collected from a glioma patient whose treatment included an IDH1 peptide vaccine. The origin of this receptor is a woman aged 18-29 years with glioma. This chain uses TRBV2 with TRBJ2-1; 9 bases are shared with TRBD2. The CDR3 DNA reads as TGTGCCAGCAGGATTAGCGGGAGCTCCTACAATGAGCAGTTCTTC. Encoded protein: CASRISGSSYNEQFF.